The 31 T cell receptor beta chains reported below all come from one sample, sequenced in a study of cytomegalovirus exposure and HLA in healthy donors. A multiplex PCR was run with 60 Vbeta primers and 13 Jbeta primers. Assay used: immunoSEQ multiplex PCR; TCRdb lists only in-frame clones, some missing. The sample carries about 94,000 clones, approximately 7.6% recorded once. Sequenced material: PBMCs. The source of these receptors is a man aged 50-59 years in good health and CMV-seronegative.

The chain uses TRBV7-9 and TRBJ2-5; 10 bases line up with TRBD1. Germline V gives CDR1 SEHNR, CDR2 FQNEAQ (reference sequence). The CDR3 is 16 residues long. V lost 5 bases to trimming and J lost 5 bases; unmatched junction nucleotides: 11. The CDR3 DNA is TGTGCCAGCAGCCCACGAGGACAGGGGGTCGGGGAGACCCAGTACTTC. This gives the protein CASSPRGQGVGETQYF.

This clone was picked up a small number of times. The V gene is TRBV7-9, the J gene TRBJ1-1, with no clear D. The CDR3 runs 13 residues. The V gene lost 5 bases and the J gene lost 3 bases, with 10 bases spanning the gap. Germline V gives CDR1 SEHNR, CDR2 FQNEAQ (reference sequence). The CDR3 region has the DNA TGTGCCAGCAGCCCCCGGGGAGACACTGAAGCTTTCTTT. It yields the protein CASSPRGDTEAFF. Full variable domain (missing parts from reference TRBV7-9 and TRBJ1-1): DTGVSQNPRHKITKRGQNVTFRCDPISEHNRLYWYRQTLGQGPEFLTYFQNEAQLEKSRLLSDRFSAERPKGSFSTLEIQRTEQGDSAMYLCASSPRGDTEAFFGQGTRLTVV.

There are a few counts of this clone. The rearrangement links TRBV11-2 to TRBJ2-5; 7 bases are a match to TRBD2. Germline values: CDR1 SGHAT, CDR2 FQNNGV. The CDR3 is 13 residues long. Losses at the gene ends were 1 base for V and 5 bases for J; bases not matched to a gene: 1. DNA for the CDR3: TGTGCCAGCAGCTTAGCGGGAGGCGAGACCCAGTACTTC. Protein sequence: CASSLAGGETQYF.

The CDR3 sequence is CASSPGQASSYEQYF. The CDR3 DNA is TGCGCCAGCAGCCCAGGACAGGCAAGCTCCTACGAGCAGTACTTC. The chain links TRBV5-1 to TRBJ2-7, with TRBD1 matching over 7 bases. V lost 4 bases to trimming and J lost 0 bases; unmatched junction nucleotides: 7. This CDR3 has 15 amino acids. Germline V gene sequence: CDR1 SGHRS, CDR2 YFSETQ.

This chain uses TRBV6-5 with TRBJ2-5; D not resolved. Trimming took 0 bases from V and 2 from J, leaving 7 bases between them. The CDR3 has 14 residues. Germline loops: CDR1 MNHEY, CDR2 SVGAGI. The CDR3 DNA is TGTGCCAGCAGTTACTCGGGCAGACAAGAGACCCAGTACTTC. It is translated as CASSYSGRQETQYF.

The rearrangement links TRBV21-1 to TRBJ2-5; TRBD2 was called by the table and not checked on the DNA. TRBV21-1 is noted as a pseudogene. The CDR3 has 13 residues. CDR3 nucleotide sequence: TGTGCCAGCACATCGAGGGACCAAGAGACCCAGTACTTC. The encoded protein is CASTSRDQETQYF.

There are a few counts of this clone. This chain links TRBV28 with TRBJ2-3; D might be TRBD1 (6 bases). This CDR3 comprises 16 residues. Germline CDR1 and CDR2: MDHEN and SYDVKM. Trimming left V 6 bases short and J 0 bases short, with 16 bases between. The CDR3 is CASSRRTDSSTDTQYF. CDR3 bases: TGTGCCAGCAGCCGTCGGACAGATTCTAGCACAGATACGCAGTATTTT.

The V gene is TRBV28, the J gene TRBJ1-1; 9 bases agree with TRBD1. The CDR3 totals 14 residues. The ends lost 3 bases at V and 1 base at J; junction bases unmatched: 0. Germline-derived CDR1 and CDR2 are MDHEN and SYDVKM. CDR3 in amino acids: CASSLDRGNTEAFF. CDR3 bases: TGTGCCAGCAGTTTGGACAGGGGGAACACTGAAGCTTTCTTT.

Only a few counts were recorded for this clone. The chain links TRBV25-1 to TRBJ2-7; 10 bases line up with TRBD2. The CDR3 covers 14 residues. From germline, CDR1 is MGHDK and CDR2 SYGVNS. The junction had 5 bases not matched to a gene; V was cut back by 5 bases and J by 4 bases. CDR3 sequence reads: CASSMGLALYEQYF. The DNA of the CDR3 is TGTGCCAGCAGTATGGGACTAGCGCTGTACGAGCAGTACTTC.

This clone was recorded a few times. The chain recombines TRBV19 with TRBJ1-2, with 11 bases that match TRBD1. Germline V lookup: CDR1 LNHDA, CDR2 SQIVND (reference sequence). With V trimmed by 1 base and J by 6 bases, 13 bases remained unmatched. The CDR3 is 18 residues long. DNA of the CDR3: TGTGCCAGTAGTATAGCAACCGGGACAGGGGGTAGTAGGAATGGCTACACCTTC. It specifies CASSIATGTGGSRNGYTF.

This clone was recorded a few times. An end of the junction does not agree with germline; a read error may underlie this. J is TRBJ1-4 and V is TRBV5-8; D is unclear. The CDR3 loop spans 15 amino acids. CDR1 is SGHTS, CDR2 YDEGEE, per germline. CDR3 residues: CASSFDQTTNEKLFF. CDR3 nucleotide sequence: TGTGCCAGCAGCTTCGATCAGACAACGAATGAAAAACTGTTTTTT. Drawing the rest from reference TRBV5-8 and TRBJ1-4, the complete variable domain is EAGVTQSPTHLIKTRGQQATLRCSPISGHTSVYWYQQALGLGLQFLLWYDEGEERNRGNFPPRFSGRQFPNYSSELNVNALELEDSALYLCASSFDQTTNEKLFFGSGTQLSVL.

V and J are TRBV29-1 and TRBJ2-7; TRBD1 aligns across 7 bases. This CDR3 is built from 10 residues. CDR1 is SQVTM, CDR2 ANQGSEA, per germline. The J segment lost 5 bases and the V segment lost 6 bases, leaving 1 base of the junction unmatched. As DNA, the CDR3 is TGCAGCGTGGGGACAGACGAGCAGTACTTC. Its translation is CSVGTDEQYF.

In this sample, this clone turned up a few times. The V and J genes are TRBV27 and TRBJ1-1, with 10 bases lining up with TRBD1. The CDR3 sequence is 16 residues long. The germline V gene encodes CDR1 MNHEY and CDR2 SMNVEV (reference sequence). Unmatched junction bases numbered 10, after V lost 5 bases and J lost 4 bases. The CDR3 sequence: CASSTRTGGMITEAFF. Written as DNA, the CDR3 is TGTGCCAGCAGTACCCGGACAGGGGGAATGATCACTGAAGCTTTCTTT.

This clone was detected only a few times. The chain links TRBV4-3 to TRBJ2-1; the D is unclear. Germline CDR1 is LGHNA and CDR2 is YSLEER. The CDR3 runs 17 residues. V gave up 2 bases and J gave up 0 bases, with 14 bases separating them. CDR3 amino acids: CASSQTTVSSSYNEQFF. DNA for the CDR3: TGCGCCAGCAGCCAAACTACGGTTTCTAGCTCCTACAATGAGCAGTTCTTC.

This clone was counted only a few times. At the DNA level, this CDR3 is encoded by other sequences in the same sample as well. The chain employs TRBV5-1 and TRBJ2-3; unclear D gene. This CDR3 has 15 amino acids. CDR1 SGHRS and CDR2 YFSETQ come from the germline V gene. V gave up 0 bases and J gave up 0 bases, with 8 bases separating them. CDR3 sequence reads: CASSLGQTSTDTQYF. The CDR3 DNA follows: TGCGCCAGCAGCTTGGGGCAGACTAGCACAGATACGCAGTATTTT.

The gene calls are TRBV6-5 and TRBJ2-7, with TRBD2 matching over 12 bases. The CDR3 has 15 amino acids. Germline loops: CDR1 MNHEY, CDR2 SVGAGI. Trimming took 5 bases from V and 4 from J; bases not matched to a gene: 6. The CDR3 DNA follows: TGTGCCAGCAGTCCTTCTAGCGGGGGGGTATACGAGCAGTACTTC. This gives the protein CASSPSSGGVYEQYF.

This clone was seen only a few times. The V and J genes are TRBV18 and TRBJ1-1; D is ambiguous. This CDR3 spans 14 amino acids. V was cut by 0 bases and J by 4 bases, with 9 bases left in between. Germline V lookup: CDR1 KGHSH, CDR2 LQKENI. The CDR3 sequence is CASSPPEGFTEAFF. CDR3 bases: TGTGCCAGCTCACCACCGGAGGGATTCACTGAAGCTTTCTTT.

The V call is TRBV7-8, the J call TRBJ2-1; D not certain. Germline V gives CDR1 SGHVS, CDR2 FQNEAQ. This CDR3 has 16 amino acids. V lost 4 bases and J lost 0, with 13 bases in between. CDR3 residues: CASSSEPRLSYNEQFF. CDR3 nucleotides: TGTGCCAGCAGCTCCGAGCCGCGGCTCTCCTACAATGAGCAGTTCTTC.

This clone was seen only a few times. The chain couples TRBV28 to TRBJ2-2; 7 nucleotides match TRBD2. Germline CDR1 MDHEN, CDR2 SYDVKM. V shed 8 bases, J shed 4 bases, and the junction held 10 bases outside the gene matches. CDR3 size: 15 residues. CDR3 coding DNA: TGTGCCAGCGCCCGAGCGGGGCCTAGCACCGGGGAGCTGTTTTTT. Translating gives CASARAGPSTGELFF.

The V call is TRBV7-2, the J call TRBJ2-2; D is possibly TRBD1 (6 bases). The CDR3 covers 15 residues. The germline V gene encodes CDR1 SGHTA and CDR2 FQGNSA. V was trimmed by 2 bases and J by 0 bases, leaving 7 bases between them. The CDR3 DNA sequence: TGTGCCAGCAGCTTAAGACAGGCGAACACCGGGGAGCTGTTTTTT. Amino acid sequence: CASSLRQANTGELFF.

The rearrangement links TRBV18 to TRBJ2-3; 8 bases map to TRBD1. With 7 bases clipped from V and 4 bases from J, the junction kept 10 bases outside the gene matches. Germline lookup yields CDR1 KGHSH and CDR2 LQKENI. The CDR3 runs 15 residues. Here the CDR3 DNA reads TGTGCCAGCTTCGGACAGGGTGGAGGGGCAGATACGCAGTATTTT. Its protein is CASFGQGGGADTQYF.

The V and J genes are TRBV27 and TRBJ1-1; possibly TRBD1 for D (5 bases). Trimming pared 2 bases from V and 1 base from J, leaving 8 bases between. Germline CDR1 reads MNHEY; CDR2 reads SMNVEV (reference sequence). The CDR3 totals 14 residues. This CDR3 reads CASSLRQPNTEAFF. Here the CDR3 DNA reads TGTGCCAGCAGTTTAAGACAGCCGAACACTGAAGCTTTCTTT.

V is TRBV5-1 and J is TRBJ2-5, with TRBD1 as a possible D gene (5 bases). The better agreement between TRBJ2-7 and the DNA end casts doubt on the J call. Germline CDR1 reads SGHRS; CDR2 reads YFSETQ. This CDR3 spans 13 amino acids. The CDR3 DNA reads TGCGCCAGCAGCCCCAGGGTCTCCTACGAGCAGTACTTC. Translating gives CASSPRVSYEQYF.

This clone was found a few times. The CDR3 loop is CASSLNPSGEGETQYF. CDR3 nucleotides: TGTGCCAGCAGTTTAAACCCCAGCGGGGAGGGAGAGACCCAGTACTTC. J is TRBJ2-5 and V is TRBV4-2; the match to TRBD2 covers 7 bases. The ends lost 6 bases at V and 4 bases at J; junction bases unmatched: 14. From germline, CDR1 is LGHNA and CDR2 YNFKEQ. This CDR3 contains 16 residues.

The DNA of the CDR3 is TGTGCCAGCAGTGTCCCCCGACAGACGGACGACAATCAGCCCCAGCATTTT. Translated: CASSVPRQTDDNQPQHF. This chain joins TRBV2 and TRBJ1-5, with D possibly being TRBD1 (5 bases). The CDR3 sequence is 17 residues long. The V end was cut by 4 bases, the J end by 3 bases, with 19 bases between. Per the germline V gene, CDR1 is SNHLY and CDR2 is FYNNEI.

J is TRBJ1-1 and V is TRBV25-1, with a possible D match to TRBD1 (5 bases). From germline, CDR1 is MGHDK and CDR2 SYGVNS. V gave up 5 bases and J gave up 8 bases, with 21 bases separating them. There are 15 residues in the CDR3. This CDR3 is CASSPPWGGKTEAFF. CDR3 sequence (DNA): TGTGCCAGCAGTCCACCGTGGGGGGGAAAAACGGAAGCTTTCTTT.

This clone has a handful of counts. The chain carries TRBV11-3 and TRBJ2-1; a possible D gene is TRBD2 (6 bases). The length of the CDR3 is 15 residues. Per the germline V gene, CDR1 is SGHNT and CDR2 is YENEEA. Trimming shortened V by 1 base and J by 3 bases, and 10 bases separated the two germline ends. The CDR3: CASSLAGDFYNEQFF. The CDR3 DNA follows: TGTGCCAGCAGCTTAGCGGGGGACTTCTACAATGAGCAGTTCTTC. The full variable domain, completed using reference TRBV11-3 and TRBJ2-1, is EAGVVQSPRYKIIEKKQPVAFWCNPISGHNTLYWYLQNLGQGPELLIRYENEEAVDDSQLPKDRFSAERLKGVDSTLKIQPAELGDSAVYLCASSLAGDFYNEQFFGPGTRLTVL.

The rearrangement links TRBV30 to TRBJ1-4; 7 positions agree with TRBD1. Germline V lookup: CDR1 GTSNPN, CDR2 SVGIG (reference sequence). Losses at the gene ends were 3 bases for V and 0 bases for J; bases not matched to a gene: 7. CDR3 size: 16 residues. The CDR3 DNA reads TGTGCCTGGAGCCCGGGACAGACTACAACTAATGAAAAACTGTTTTTT. Translation gives CAWSPGQTTTNEKLFF.

This clone was seen only a few times. The chain couples TRBV7-2 to TRBJ1-6; 10 nucleotides match TRBD1. Germline CDR1 and CDR2: SGHTA and FQGNSA. The trim removed 5 bases at V and 10 bases at J, leaving 11 bases unmatched. The CDR3 runs to 16 residues. CDR3 sequence reads: CASSPLVGQGNSPLHF. Written as DNA, the CDR3 is TGTGCCAGCAGCCCTCTAGTGGGACAGGGGAACTCACCCCTCCACTTT.

V usage is TRBV7-2 and J usage is TRBJ2-5, with D perhaps matching TRBD2 (6 bases). The CDR3 has 18 amino acids. Trimming removed 5 bases from V and 6 bases from J, with 28 bases in between. The germline V gene encodes CDR1 SGHTA and CDR2 FQGNSA. CDR3 residues: CASSKRSGREPWGKTQYF. The CDR3 bases are TGTGCCAGCAGCAAGCGGTCGGGTCGGGAGCCGTGGGGAAAGACCCAGTACTTC.

The chain has TRBV18 and TRBJ1-1; a possible D gene is TRBD1 (6 bases). CDR1 is KGHSH, CDR2 LQKENI, per germline. Trimming removed 2 bases at V and 3 bases at J, with 10 bases between. This CDR3 comprises 14 residues. CDR3: CASSPGGGHTEAFF. The CDR3, as DNA: TGTGCCAGCTCACCAGGCGGGGGGCACACTGAAGCTTTCTTT.